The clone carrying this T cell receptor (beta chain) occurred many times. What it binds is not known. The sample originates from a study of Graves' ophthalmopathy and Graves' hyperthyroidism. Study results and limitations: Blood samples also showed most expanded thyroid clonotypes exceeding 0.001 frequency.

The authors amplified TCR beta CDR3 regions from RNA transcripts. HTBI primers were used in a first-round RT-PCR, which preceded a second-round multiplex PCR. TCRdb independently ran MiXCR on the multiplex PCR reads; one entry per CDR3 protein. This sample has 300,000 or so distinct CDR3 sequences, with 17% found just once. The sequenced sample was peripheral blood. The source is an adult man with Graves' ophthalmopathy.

The CDR3 DNA is TGTGCCAGCAGTTTCATTGCCGGGGGGCGCTCGGGGGAGACCCAGTACTTC. Translation: CASSFIAGGRSGETQYF. The J gene is TRBJ2-5, the V gene TRBV12-3 or TRBV12-4; possible D gene TRBD2, 7 bases. V gave up 3 bases and J gave up 5 bases, with 22 bases separating them. The CDR3 is made up of 17 amino acids.